Listed here is a single T cell receptor beta chain. Its antigen is not identified. Time point indicated: baseline, week 1 (first vaccination visit). Treatment in this sample: pre-vaccination baseline after standard-of-care therapy. Germline lookup yields CDR1 MNHNY and CDR2 SVGAGI (reference sequence). V lost 5 bases and J lost 3, with 16 bases in between. The CDR3 is 15 amino acids. This record belongs to a study of a mutant IDH1 vaccine in newly diagnosed glioma. Study details: Prior therapy was radiotherapy, temozolomide, or both; most received both. Whole-study results and caveats: Among patients, nearly 95% showed immune responses induced by the vaccine.

Some clones are missing from TCRdb's copy, which holds only in-frame ones; the method was immunoSEQ multiplex PCR. Of fewer than 100,000 clones listed, roughly 89% are singletons. This material consisted of PBMCs, taken from a glioma patient treated with radiotherapy, temozolomide or both. The chain couples TRBV6-6 to TRBJ2-5, with D possibly matching TRBD1 (6 bases). The clonotype comes from a woman between 50 and 59 years old with glioma. CDR3 sequence reads: CASSKRGQPEETQYF. Written as DNA, the CDR3 is TGTGCCAGCAGTAAACGAGGACAGCCGGAAGAGACCCAGTACTTC.